The 4 T cell receptor beta chains below were found in one sample sequenced in a study of blood T cell repertoires in COVID-19. Method: immunoSEQ multiplex PCR; TCRdb's copy keeps in-frame clones and lacks some. Seen here are roughly 180,000 clones, 86% observed once, and the top ten hold under 25%. Sequenced: peripheral blood. These receptors all stem from a man aged 65 to 79 with active or convalescent COVID-19.

The chain combines TRBV6-5 with TRBJ1-1; no definite D call. The germline V gene encodes CDR1 MNHEY and CDR2 SVGAGI. CDR3 size: 12 residues. Trimming cost V 6 bases and J 10 bases, with 15 bases left between them. The CDR3 nucleotides read TGTGCCAGCAGCCAAGGAGGGTTGAGAGCTTTCTTT. It is translated as CASSQGGLRAFF.

The chain links TRBV4-3 to TRBJ1-4; TRBD1 aligns across 7 bases. V lost 3 bases, J lost 4 bases, and 11 bases stayed unmatched. CDR3 length: 17 amino acids. Germline V lookup: CDR1 LGHNA, CDR2 YSLEER. The CDR3 here is CASSQAVPGQLNEKLFF. In nucleotides, the CDR3 is TGCGCCAGCAGCCAGGCCGTTCCGGGACAGCTTAATGAAAAACTGTTTTTT.

The rearrangement joins TRBV27 to TRBJ1-5, with TRBD1 identical over 7 bases. Per the germline V gene, CDR1 is MNHEY and CDR2 is SMNVEV (reference sequence). The CDR3 is 14 amino acids. Trimming at V came to 5 bases and at J to 6 bases, leaving 7 bases not matched to a gene. This chain's CDR3 is CASSRTGGRQPQHF. For the CDR3, the DNA is TGTGCCAGCAGTCGGACAGGCGGGCGTCAGCCCCAGCATTTT.

Details on this clone: This same CDR3 is encoded by further DNA sequences in the sample. J is TRBJ2-3 and V is TRBV27; 11 bases agree with TRBD2. V lost 5 bases and J lost 2; bases outside the gene matches: 9. This CDR3 has 17 residues. The germline V gene encodes CDR1 MNHEY and CDR2 SMNVEV (reference sequence). The CDR3 here is CASSPPRTSGSTDTQYF. For the CDR3, the DNA is TGTGCCAGCAGTCCGCCTCGGACTAGCGGGTCCACAGATACGCAGTATTTT.